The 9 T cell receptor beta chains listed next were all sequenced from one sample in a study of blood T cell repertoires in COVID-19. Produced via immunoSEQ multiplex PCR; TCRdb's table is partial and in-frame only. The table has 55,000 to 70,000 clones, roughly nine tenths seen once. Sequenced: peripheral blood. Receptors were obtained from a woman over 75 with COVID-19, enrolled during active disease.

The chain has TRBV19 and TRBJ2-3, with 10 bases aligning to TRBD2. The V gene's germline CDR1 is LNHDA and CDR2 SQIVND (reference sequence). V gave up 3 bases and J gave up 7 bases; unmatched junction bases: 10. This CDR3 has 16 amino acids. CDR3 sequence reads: CASSIGASGGPNTQYF. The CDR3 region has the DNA TGTGCCAGTAGTATTGGCGCTAGCGGGGGACCGAATACGCAGTATTTT.

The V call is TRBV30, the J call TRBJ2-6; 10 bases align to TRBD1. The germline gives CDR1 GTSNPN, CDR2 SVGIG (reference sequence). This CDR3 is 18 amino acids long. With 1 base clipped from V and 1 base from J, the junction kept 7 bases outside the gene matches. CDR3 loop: CAWSGSRQGASGANVLTF. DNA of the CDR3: TGTGCCTGGAGTGGGTCGAGACAGGGGGCGTCTGGGGCCAACGTCCTGACTTTC. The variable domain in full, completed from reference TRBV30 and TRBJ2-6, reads SQTIHQWPATLVQPVGSPLSLECTVEGTSNPNLYWYRQAAGRGLQLLFYSVGIGQISSEVPQNLSASRPQDRQFILSSKKLLLSDSGFYLCAWSGSRQGASGANVLTFGAGSRLTVL.

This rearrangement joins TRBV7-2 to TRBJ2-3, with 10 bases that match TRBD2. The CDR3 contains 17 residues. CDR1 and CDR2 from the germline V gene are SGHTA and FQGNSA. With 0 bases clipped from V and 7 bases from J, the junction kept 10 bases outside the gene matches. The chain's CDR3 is CASSLAQGLAGEYTQYF. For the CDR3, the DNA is TGTGCCAGCAGCTTAGCGCAGGGGCTAGCGGGGGAATATACGCAGTATTTT.

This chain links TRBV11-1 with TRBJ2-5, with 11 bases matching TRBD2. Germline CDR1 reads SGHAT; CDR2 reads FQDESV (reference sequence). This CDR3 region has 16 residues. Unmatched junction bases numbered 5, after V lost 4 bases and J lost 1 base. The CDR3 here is CASSSRLAGLQETQYF. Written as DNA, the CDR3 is TGTGCCAGCAGCTCTCGACTAGCGGGGCTCCAAGAGACCCAGTACTTC.

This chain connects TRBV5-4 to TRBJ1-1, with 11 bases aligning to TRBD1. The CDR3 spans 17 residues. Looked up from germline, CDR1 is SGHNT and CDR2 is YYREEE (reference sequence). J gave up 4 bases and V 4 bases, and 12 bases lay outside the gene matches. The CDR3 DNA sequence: TGTGCCAGCAGCACCGGACAGGGGGCAGGGGGAGGCACTGAAGCTTTCTTT. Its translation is CASSTGQGAGGGTEAFF.

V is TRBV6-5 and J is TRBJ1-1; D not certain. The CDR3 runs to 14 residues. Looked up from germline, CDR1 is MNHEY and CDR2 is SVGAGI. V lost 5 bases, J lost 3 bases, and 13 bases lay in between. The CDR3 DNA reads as TGTGCCAGCAGTCACCCCCCCGAGCACACTGAAGCTTTCTTT. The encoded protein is CASSHPPEHTEAFF.

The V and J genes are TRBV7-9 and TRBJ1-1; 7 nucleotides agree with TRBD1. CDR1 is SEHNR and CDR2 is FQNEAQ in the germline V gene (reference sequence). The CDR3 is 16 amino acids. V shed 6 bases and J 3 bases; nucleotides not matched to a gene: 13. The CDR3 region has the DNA TGTGCCAGCAGGCGACAGGGAATATCGAGGGACACTGAAGCTTTCTTT. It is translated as CASRRQGISRDTEAFF.

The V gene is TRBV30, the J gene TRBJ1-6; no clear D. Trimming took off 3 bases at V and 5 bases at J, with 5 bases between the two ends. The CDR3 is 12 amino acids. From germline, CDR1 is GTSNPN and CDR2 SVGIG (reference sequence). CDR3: CAWSGDNSPLHF. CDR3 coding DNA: TGTGCCTGGAGCGGTGATAATTCACCCCTCCACTTT.

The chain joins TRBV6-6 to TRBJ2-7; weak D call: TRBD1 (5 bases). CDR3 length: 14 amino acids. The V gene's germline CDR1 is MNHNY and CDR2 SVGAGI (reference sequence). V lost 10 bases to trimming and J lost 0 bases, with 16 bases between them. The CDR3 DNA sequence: TGTGCCACTATGACTGGGGCCTACTCCTACGAGCAGTACTTC. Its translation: CATMTGAYSYEQYF.